The clone carrying this T cell receptor beta chain was seen more than once but under ten times. The antigen is unknown. The data originate from a study of regulatory T cells in long-lasting Graves disease. Study findings and constraints: TCR diversity was lower in persistent Graves' patients than in newly diagnosed ones.

Libraries of TCR beta came from iRepertoire HTBI primers plus Arm-PCR of CDR3 regions. From the multiplex PCR reads, TCRdb called clonotypes with MiXCR, one entry per CDR3 protein. In the table there are hundreds of thousands of distinct CDR3 sequences, about 15% of which are singletons. Time point specified: newly diagnosed GD, antithyroid drugs for less than 3 months. The TCR library used RNA extracted from PBMCs. A volume of approximately 8.4 milliliters of peripheral blood was collected in EDTA tubes. This sample also belongs to another study, concerning T cells in Graves' hyperthyroidism and ophthalmopathy. That source notes: When ophthalmopathy did not progress within 18 months, Graves' hyperthyroidism was considered stable. HTBI primers were employed in a first-round RT-PCR of the TCR CDR3.

The clonotype was recovered from a woman aged 25-40 years with Graves disease. Material: peripheral blood mononuclear cells (PBMCs), obtained at new diagnosis, from a patient treated with antithyroid drugs.

CDR3 residues: CASSPVGLASFVEQFF. The CDR3 DNA reads as TGTGCCAGCAGTCCAGTAGGACTAGCGAGTTTTGTTGAGCAGTTCTTC. The chain combines TRBV28 with TRBJ2-1; 9 nucleotides line up with TRBD2. The germline CDR1 and CDR2 sequences are MDHEN and SYDVKM. J was trimmed by 9 bases and V by 5 bases; bases with no gene match: 14. The CDR3 runs to 16 residues. Full variable domain (missing parts from reference TRBV28 and TRBJ2-1): DVKVTQSSRYLVKRTGEKVFLECVQDMDHENMFWYRQDPGLGLRLIYFSYDVKMKEKGDIPEGYSVSREKKERFSLILESASTNQTSMYLCASSPVGLASFVEQFFGPGTRLTVL.